A single T cell receptor (beta chain) is shown here with its context. This entry comes from a study of shared clonotypes between healthy human individuals. Sorted-subset replicate PCR reactions were performed with about 190 ng DNA, corresponding to roughly 30,000 T cell genomes. Using immunoSEQ multiplex PCR, the repertoire was profiled, and TCRdb retains in-frame clones only, with some absent. The sample includes roughly 2.4 million clones, under 97% of them seen just once. The CDR3 totals 15 residues. Deletions cut 1 base from V and 5 bases from J, with 14 bases between. CDR1 MNHNS and CDR2 SASEGT come from the germline V gene.

This chain links TRBV6-1 with TRBJ1-2, with D possibly matching TRBD1 (6 bases). The source material was naive CD4+ T cells sorted from blood. Subset in this sample: CD45RA+ positively selected. The clonotype was recovered from a man younger than 35 in good health. The CDR3 spells CASSEGLGRGYGYTF. For the CDR3, the DNA is TGTGCCAGCAGTGAAGGCTTAGGGAGGGGGTATGGCTACACCTTC.